Described below is a single TCR beta chain sequence and its context. This record comes from a study of blood T cell repertoires in COVID-19. Libraries were prepared by immunoSEQ multiplex PCR; TCRdb keeps only in-frame clonotypes and omits some of them. Of over 200,000 clones in the sample, around 80% were seen once. This receptor was taken from a woman aged 30 to 39 with COVID-19, enrolled during active disease. The sample comprised peripheral blood.

CDR3 in DNA: TGCGCCAGCAGCTTGGAAGCGGGGGGCACAGATACGCAGTATTTT. Its translation: CASSLEAGGTDTQYF. The V call is TRBV5-1, the J call TRBJ2-3; 8 bases align to TRBD2. This CDR3 is built from 15 residues. CDR1 SGHRS and CDR2 YFSETQ come from the germline V gene. Trimming cost V 0 bases and J 1 base; bases outside gene matches: 1. The full variable domain, rest sourced from reference TRBV5-1 and TRBJ2-3, is KAGVTQTPRYLIKTRGQQVTLSCSPISGHRSVSWYQQTPGQGLQFLFEYFSETQRNKGNFPGRFSGRQFSNSRSEMNVSTLELGDSALYLCASSLEAGGTDTQYFGPGTRLTVL.